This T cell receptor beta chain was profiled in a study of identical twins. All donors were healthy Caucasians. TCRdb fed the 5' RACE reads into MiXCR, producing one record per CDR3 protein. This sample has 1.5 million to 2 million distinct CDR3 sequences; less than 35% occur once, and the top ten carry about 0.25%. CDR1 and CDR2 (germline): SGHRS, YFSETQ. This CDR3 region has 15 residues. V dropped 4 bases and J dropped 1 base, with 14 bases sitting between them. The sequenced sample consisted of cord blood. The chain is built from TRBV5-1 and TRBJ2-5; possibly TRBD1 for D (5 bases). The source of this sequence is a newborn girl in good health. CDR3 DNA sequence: TGCGCCAGCAGCCGATTTGGACAATTCCAAGAGACCCAGTACTTC. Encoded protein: CASSRFGQFQETQYF.